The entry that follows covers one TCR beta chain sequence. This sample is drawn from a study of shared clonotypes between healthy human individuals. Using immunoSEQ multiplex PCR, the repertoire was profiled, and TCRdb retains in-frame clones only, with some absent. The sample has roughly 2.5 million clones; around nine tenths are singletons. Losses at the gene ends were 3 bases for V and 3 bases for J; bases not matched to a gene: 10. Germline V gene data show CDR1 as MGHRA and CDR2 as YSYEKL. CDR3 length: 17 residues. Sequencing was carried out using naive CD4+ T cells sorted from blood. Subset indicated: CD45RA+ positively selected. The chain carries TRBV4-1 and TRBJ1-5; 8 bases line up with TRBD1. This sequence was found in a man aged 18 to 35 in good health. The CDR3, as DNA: TGCGCCAGCAGCCACGACCCGGGACAGGTTTCCAATCAGCCCCAGCATTTT. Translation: CASSHDPGQVSNQPQHF.